These 26 T cell receptor beta chains were sequenced from one sample in a study of T cells after yellow fever vaccination. TCRdb itself ran the 5' RACE reads through MiXCR, one entry per CDR3 protein. The table includes approximately 580,000 distinct CDR3 sequences, 17% detected once. The source material was PBMCs, sampled less than 6 days after the first yellow fever vaccination. The source of these receptors is a man younger than 30 who received the YFV17D yellow fever vaccine.

The sample holds a few counts of this clonotype. This chain links TRBV20-1 with TRBJ1-2; D not resolved. V was cut by 1 base and J by 6 bases, with 15 bases left in between. This CDR3 comprises 14 residues. Germline CDR1 reads DFQATT; CDR2 reads SNEGSKA (reference sequence). CDR3 region: CSARVAREANGYTF. The CDR3 nucleotides read TGCAGTGCTAGAGTGGCTAGGGAGGCGAATGGCTACACCTTC.

This clonotype was counted a few times. The chain is built from TRBV5-1 and TRBJ2-5; D possibly matches TRBD1 or TRBD2 (6 bases each). This CDR3 is built from 16 residues. In germline, CDR1 is SGHRS, CDR2 YFSETQ. The V end was cut by 0 bases, the J end by 0 bases, with 12 bases between. The DNA of the CDR3 is TGCGCCAGCAGCTTGGGAGGGGGGCCGGACCAAGAGACCCAGTACTTC. This sequence encodes CASSLGGGPDQETQYF.

The rearrangement uses TRBV5-1 and TRBJ2-7; D is possibly TRBD2 (6 bases). The germline V gene encodes CDR1 SGHRS and CDR2 YFSETQ. This CDR3 has 13 residues. The V and J ends lost 4 bases and 7 bases respectively, with 15 bases between them. CDR3 loop: CASSPAAGYEQYF. Here the CDR3 DNA reads TGCGCCAGCAGCCCGGCTGCGGGGTATGAGCAGTACTTC.

The V gene is TRBV5-1, the J gene TRBJ2-1; TRBD1 aligns across 9 bases. Losses at the gene ends were 4 bases for V and 9 bases for J; bases not matched to a gene: 5. Germline-derived CDR1 and CDR2 are SGHRS and YFSETQ. CDR3 length: 13 amino acids. The CDR3 loop reads CASSGTGTGEQFF. The CDR3 nucleotides are TGCGCCAGCAGCGGGACAGGGACAGGTGAGCAGTTCTTC.

This clonotype has just a few counts. J is TRBJ1-1 and V is TRBV7-2, with D hard to call. The CDR3 is 15 residues long. The V and J ends lost 6 bases and 2 bases respectively, with 16 bases between them. Germline CDR1 is SGHTA and CDR2 is FQGNSA. The CDR3 region has the DNA TGTGCCAGCAGGCTAGCCGGACTGATTAACACTGAAGCTTTCTTT. Translated, it gives CASRLAGLINTEAFF.

This rearrangement joins TRBV27 to TRBJ2-1; 11 bases match TRBD2. The junction had 5 bases not matched to a gene; V was cut back by 7 bases and J by 0 bases. The CDR3 totals 16 residues. Germline loops: CDR1 MNHEY, CDR2 SMNVEV (reference sequence). This CDR3 reads CASNPLAGGSYNEQFF. In nucleotides, the CDR3 is TGTGCCAGCAATCCCCTAGCGGGGGGCTCCTACAATGAGCAGTTCTTC.

The chain uses TRBV4-2 and TRBJ2-1; D may correspond to TRBD1 or TRBD2 (5 bases each). The V gene lost 1 base and the J gene lost 6 bases, with 19 bases spanning the gap. The CDR3 runs 17 residues. CDR1 LGHNA and CDR2 YNFKEQ come from the germline V gene. The CDR3: CASSQGGGRGDGNEQFF. The CDR3 region has the DNA TGTGCCAGCAGCCAAGGGGGCGGGCGTGGGGACGGCAATGAGCAGTTCTTC.

CDR3 amino acids: CASSQDGPGGTGELFF. The DNA for the CDR3 is TGTGCCAGCAGCCAAGATGGCCCGGGGGGCACCGGGGAGCTGTTTTTT. This sequence joins TRBV4-2 and TRBJ2-2; 7 positions match TRBD2. Germline lookup yields CDR1 LGHNA and CDR2 YNFKEQ. After removal of 0 bases from V and 4 bases from J, the junction contained 5 bases not matched to a gene. The length of the CDR3 is 16 residues.

The rearrangement links TRBV6-2 or TRBV6-3 to TRBJ1-2, with 11 nucleotides matching TRBD1. There are 15 residues in the CDR3. The germline V gene encodes CDR1 MNHEY and CDR2 SVGEGT. V lost 5 bases, J lost 5 bases, and 7 bases stayed unmatched. CDR3 in amino acids: CASSTRDRGKYGYTF. CDR3 coding DNA: TGTGCCAGCAGTACCCGGGACAGGGGGAAATATGGCTACACCTTC.

This clonotype was observed a few times. The chain couples TRBV7-8 to TRBJ1-2, with 11 bases lining up with TRBD1. With 4 bases clipped from V and 6 bases from J, the junction kept 4 bases outside the gene matches. This CDR3 spans 14 amino acids. The V gene's germline CDR1 is SGHVS and CDR2 FQNEAQ. The CDR3 sequence is CASSWDRGGNGYTF. In DNA, the CDR3 is TGTGCCAGCAGCTGGGACAGGGGGGGAAATGGCTACACCTTC. Drawing the rest from reference TRBV7-8 and TRBJ1-2, the complete variable domain is GAGVSQSPRYKVAKRGQDVALRCDPISGHVSLFWYQQALGQGPEFLTYFQNEAQLDKSGLPSDRFFAERPEGSVSTLKIQRTQQEDSAVYLCASSWDRGGNGYTFGSGTRLTVV.

This sequence joins TRBV7-8 and TRBJ1-5; 7 nucleotides line up with TRBD1. Trimming cost V 4 bases and J 3 bases; bases outside gene matches: 6. CDR1 and CDR2 from the germline V gene are SGHVS and FQNEAQ. The CDR3 covers 15 residues. CDR3 in amino acids: CASSYDRVNNQPQHF. Here the CDR3 DNA reads TGTGCCAGCAGCTATGACAGGGTCAACAATCAGCCCCAGCATTTT.

The V call is TRBV2, the J call TRBJ2-7; weak D call: TRBD1 (5 bases). Trimming removed 6 bases at V and 4 bases at J, with 10 bases between. Germline CDR1 SNHLY, CDR2 FYNNEI. CDR3 size: 12 residues. CDR3 amino acids: CASSTDSYEQYV. The DNA of the CDR3 is TGTGCCAGCAGCACTGACAGTTACGAGCAGTACGTC.

The genes are TRBV20-1 and TRBJ2-5; 7 bases agree with TRBD1. The CDR3 spans 15 residues. Per germline, CDR1 DFQATT and CDR2 SNEGSKA (reference sequence). The V gene end was trimmed by 0 bases and the J gene end by 4 bases; junction bases not matched to a gene: 8. For the CDR3, the DNA is TGCAGTGCTAGAGAAGGCGAGACAGGGTCAGAGACCCAGTACTTC. It encodes CSAREGETGSETQYF.

The chain joins TRBV7-9 to TRBJ2-3; no reliable D call. The CDR3 contains 16 residues. The germline V gene encodes CDR1 SEHNR and CDR2 FQNEAQ (reference sequence). Trimming stripped 4 bases from V and 3 bases from J, with 17 bases between. The CDR3 sequence is CASSSARWGRTDTQYF. In DNA, the CDR3 is TGTGCCAGCAGCTCCGCTCGATGGGGAAGGACAGATACGCAGTATTTT.

This clonotype was recorded a few times. CDR3 in DNA: TGTGCCACCAGCAGGGCGGGGGGACTTTCCACCTACAATGAGCAGTTCTTC. This sequence encodes CATSRAGGLSTYNEQFF. The chain uses TRBV15 and TRBJ2-1; 8 bases line up with TRBD2. Germline values: CDR1 LNHNV, CDR2 YYDKDF (reference sequence). V lost 3 bases to trimming and J lost 2 bases; unmatched junction nucleotides: 9. There are 17 residues in the CDR3.

This clonotype was detected a few times. The chain links TRBV4-1 to TRBJ1-1; tentatively, D is TRBD1 (6 bases). V was cut by 4 bases and J by 5 bases, with 17 bases left in between. Germline lookup yields CDR1 MGHRA and CDR2 YSYEKL. The CDR3 covers 15 residues. The CDR3 sequence: CASSPGRGTPTEAFF. The CDR3 DNA reads TGCGCCAGCAGCCCCGGCCGAGGGACACCAACTGAAGCTTTCTTT.

This chain uses TRBV12-3 or TRBV12-4 with TRBJ2-5; D uncertain. The CDR3 extends over 13 amino acids. V lost 2 bases and J lost 4, with 8 bases in between. CDR3 coding DNA: TGTGCCAGCAGTTTATCTCACGGAGAGACCCAGTACTTC. Translation gives CASSLSHGETQYF.

The chain uses TRBV6-5 and TRBJ2-1; weak D call: TRBD1 (6 bases). This CDR3 contains 12 residues. Germline V gene lookup returns CDR1 MNHEY and CDR2 SVGAGI. V lost 5 bases and J lost 8, with 10 bases in between. The CDR3 DNA sequence: TGTGCCAGCAGTCAGACAGGCGATGAGCAGTTCTTC. Translating it yields CASSQTGDEQFF.

This clonotype was detected only a few times. The CDR3 region is CSARRVGTGTGELFF. The CDR3 DNA follows: TGCAGTGCTAGACGGGTGGGGACAGGGACCGGGGAGCTGTTTTTT. J is TRBJ2-2 and V is TRBV20-1, with 9 bases identical to TRBD1. The CDR3 covers 15 residues. Germline CDR1 reads DFQATT; CDR2 reads SNEGSKA (reference sequence). The ends lost 2 bases at V and 5 bases at J; junction bases unmatched: 6.

In its sample, this clonotype was seen a few times. The chain carries TRBV5-8 and TRBJ2-1; no definite D call. The CDR3 sequence is 16 residues long. The germline V gene encodes CDR1 SGHTS and CDR2 YDEGEE. The germline V and J ends were trimmed by 1 base and 3 bases, with 14 bases remaining between them. CDR3 protein: CASSLFSGRVYNEQFF. CDR3 nucleotide sequence: TGTGCCAGCAGCTTGTTTTCCGGGCGCGTCTACAATGAGCAGTTCTTC.

This clonotype was counted ten times or more. The chain employs TRBV5-1 and TRBJ2-5; D may be TRBD1 (5 bases). CDR1 and CDR2 from the germline V gene are SGHRS and YFSETQ. V gave up 0 bases and J gave up 4 bases, with 10 bases separating them. This CDR3 is built from 14 residues. The CDR3 DNA is TGCGCCAGCAGCTTGGAGGGGCCGAGAGAGACCCAGTACTTC. It translates to CASSLEGPRETQYF.

V is TRBV24-1 and J is TRBJ2-7, with D perhaps matching TRBD1 (6 bases). V was cut by 4 bases and J by 2 bases, with 11 bases left in between. The CDR3 consists of 14 residues. Germline V gene lookup returns CDR1 KGHDR and CDR2 SFDVKD. CDR3 in DNA: TGTGCCACCAGTGAACGGACAGCCACCTACGAGCAGTACGTC. Residues: CATSERTATYEQYV.

This clonotype appeared a few times. This sequence joins TRBV28 and TRBJ2-2; D is perhaps TRBD2 (6 bases). Germline CDR1 and CDR2: MDHEN and SYDVKM. V gave up 4 bases and J gave up 2 bases, with 11 bases separating them. The length of the CDR3 is 15 residues. CDR3: CASSSPGDNTGELFF. CDR3 sequence (DNA): TGTGCCAGCAGTTCCCCGGGGGATAACACCGGGGAGCTGTTTTTT.

In this sample, this clonotype turned up many times. V and J are TRBV27 and TRBJ2-3; no clear D. V lost 7 bases, J lost 1 base, and 9 bases lay in between. There are 13 residues in the CDR3. The V gene's germline CDR1 is MNHEY and CDR2 SMNVEV (reference sequence). The CDR3 DNA reads as TGTGCCAGCACGGGCGCTGGCACAGATACGCAGTATTTT. This gives the protein CASTGAGTDTQYF.

A few counts support this clonotype. This chain connects TRBV14 to TRBJ2-7; 7 nucleotides match TRBD1. The CDR3 runs to 14 residues. The trim removed 3 bases at V and 9 bases at J, leaving 11 bases unmatched. Per the germline V gene, CDR1 is SGHDN and CDR2 is FVKESK. The CDR3 DNA is TGTGCCAGCAGCCAGGTAGGACAGGACCTCGTGCAGTACTTC. Translation: CASSQVGQDLVQYF.

This clonotype has more than one count but fewer than ten. This chain connects TRBV18 to TRBJ2-3; tentatively, D is TRBD2 (5 bases). V shed 4 bases and J shed 0 bases, with 14 bases lying between them. CDR3 length: 16 amino acids. Germline loops: CDR1 KGHSH, CDR2 LQKENI. CDR3 bases: TGTGCCAGCTCACAACTAGGATCAACTAGCACAGATACGCAGTATTTT. It translates to CASSQLGSTSTDTQYF.